Below are 5 T cell receptor beta chains sequenced from a single sample in a study of cytomegalovirus exposure and HLA in healthy donors. Use of 60 Vbeta and 13 Jbeta primers characterized the PCR. Some clones are missing from TCRdb's copy, which holds only in-frame ones; the method was immunoSEQ multiplex PCR. The sample shows approximately 100,000 clones, 80% to 90% of them seen only once. The sequenced sample consisted of PBMCs. All receptors come from a middle-aged man in good health and CMV-seronegative.

This clone was counted only a few times. This rearrangement joins TRBV7-2 to TRBJ2-2; possible D gene TRBD1, 6 bases. Trimming took off 3 bases at V and 4 bases at J, with 15 bases between the two ends. From germline, CDR1 is SGHTA and CDR2 FQGNSA. The CDR3 is made up of 16 amino acids. The chain's CDR3 is CASSLRGRGATGELFF. The CDR3 DNA is TGTGCCAGCAGCTTGCGTGGCAGGGGTGCCACCGGGGAGCTGTTTTTT.

This clone was picked up one time. This chain links TRBV27 with TRBJ1-1; possible D gene TRBD1, 5 bases. The germline CDR1 and CDR2 sequences are MNHEY and SMNVEV (reference sequence). The V and J ends lost 5 bases and 7 bases respectively, with 17 bases between them. This CDR3 has 14 residues. CDR3 DNA: TGTGCCAGCAGTGCGACAGCCGTCGGTTTTGAAGCTTTCTTT. It yields the protein CASSATAVGFEAFF.

V gene TRBV7-2 combines with J gene TRBJ1-2, with D possibly being TRBD1 (5 bases). This CDR3 contains 15 residues. Trimming removed 5 bases from V and 4 bases from J, with 17 bases in between. CDR1 and CDR2 from the germline V gene are SGHTA and FQGNSA. CDR3 in amino acids: CASSNARVPFYGYTF. In DNA, the CDR3 is TGTGCCAGCAGCAACGCCAGGGTGCCGTTCTATGGCTACACCTTC.

The rearrangement joins TRBV6-5 to TRBJ1-1, with 8 bases lining up with TRBD1. The CDR3 is 13 residues long. Germline lookup yields CDR1 MNHEY and CDR2 SVGAGI. Unmatched junction bases numbered 11, after V lost 6 bases and J lost 11 bases. The CDR3 sequence: CASSSWGQDRAFF. The CDR3 DNA sequence: TGTGCCAGCAGCTCCTGGGGACAGGACCGGGCTTTCTTT.

The genes are TRBV29-1 and TRBJ2-3; no reliable D call. Germline CDR1 SQVTM, CDR2 ANQGSEA. This CDR3 has 13 residues. Trimming cost V 5 bases and J 2 bases, with 11 bases left between them. CDR3 DNA: TGCAGCGTTTCGGTAGCCGCCACAGATACGCAGTATTTT. Translated: CSVSVAATDTQYF.